Shown below are 5 T cell receptor beta chains from a single sample sequenced in a study of CXCR3-negative and CXCR3-positive naive CD8 T cells. All TRB cDNA libraries came from 5' RACE performed with UMI labels. Using the 5' RACE reads, TCRdb records one entry per CDR3 protein without DNA. This sample's table reports nearly 110,000 distinct CDR3 sequences. Study-wide points: TRB CDR3s were more hydrophobic in CXCR3-positive than in CXCR3-negative naive cells.

These TCRs are of unknown antigen specificity. The sample taken for sequencing was naive CXCR3+ CD8+ T cells from blood. The subset is: CD45RO-CCR7+CD27+CD95- naive CD8+ T cells expressing CXCR3 (TNR3+). These receptors originate from a human donor in good health. Some clones in this sample may be carry-over from other donors' samples.

The V and J genes are TRBV5-1 and TRBJ2-5; without DNA, the TCRdb call of TRBD1 cannot be checked. Germline lookup yields CDR1 SGHRS and CDR2 YFSETQ. The CDR3 has 15 residues. The CDR3 protein is CASSFGGGAQETQYF.

V usage is TRBV7-9 and J usage is TRBJ2-2; the D call from TCRdb, TRBD1, cannot be confirmed without DNA. Germline lookup yields CDR1 SEHNR and CDR2 FQNEAQ (reference sequence). This CDR3 region has 15 residues. CDR3 amino acids: CASSPDRGSTGELFF.

This chain uses TRBV29-1 with TRBJ1-1; TCRdb's D call of TRBD1 is untestable without DNA. The CDR3 covers 12 residues. CDR1 SQVTM and CDR2 ANQGSEA come from the germline V gene. CDR3 sequence: CSVEGTGSEAFF.

The chain couples TRBV29-1 to TRBJ2-1; TCRdb outputs TRBD2, but without DNA this stays unchecked. From germline, CDR1 is SQVTM and CDR2 ANQGSEA. This CDR3 contains 14 residues. CDR3 region: CSVVMREGRNEQFF.

This sequence joins TRBV5-5 and TRBJ2-1; TCRdb gives TRBD2 as the D gene, but with no DNA this cannot be confirmed. Germline V gene data show CDR1 as SGHKS and CDR2 as YYEKEE (reference sequence). The CDR3 is 17 amino acids. The CDR3 loop is CASSKSSAGGSYNEQFF.